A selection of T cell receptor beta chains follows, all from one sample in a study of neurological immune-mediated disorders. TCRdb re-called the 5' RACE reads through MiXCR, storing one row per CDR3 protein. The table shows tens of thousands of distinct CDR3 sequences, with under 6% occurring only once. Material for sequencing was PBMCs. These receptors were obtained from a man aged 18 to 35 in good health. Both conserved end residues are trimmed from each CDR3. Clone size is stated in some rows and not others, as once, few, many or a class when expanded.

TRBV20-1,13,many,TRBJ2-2,SANHRGRNTGELF
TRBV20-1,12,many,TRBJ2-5,SARAPTGQETQY
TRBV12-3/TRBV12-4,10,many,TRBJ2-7,ASSSGAYEQY
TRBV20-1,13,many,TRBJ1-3,SAYADGGSGNTIY
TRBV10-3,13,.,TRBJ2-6,AISEPQTGANVLT
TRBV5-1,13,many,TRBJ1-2,ASSLGNRGVGGYT
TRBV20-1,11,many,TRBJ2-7,SARTSNQLEQY
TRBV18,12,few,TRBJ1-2,ASSLPFLNYGYT
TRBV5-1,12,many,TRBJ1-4,ASSLRVSNEKLF
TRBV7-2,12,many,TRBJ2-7,ASSLWRTDYEQY
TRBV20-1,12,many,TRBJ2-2,SARGQTNTGELF
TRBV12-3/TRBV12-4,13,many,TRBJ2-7,ASSLSGGSFYEQY
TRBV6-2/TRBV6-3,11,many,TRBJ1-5,ASCRRGNQPQH
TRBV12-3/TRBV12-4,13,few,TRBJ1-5,ASSLAHGPRQPQH
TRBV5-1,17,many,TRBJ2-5,ASSRKRTGDLRPQETQY
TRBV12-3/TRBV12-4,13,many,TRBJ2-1,ASSLALAGVGEQF
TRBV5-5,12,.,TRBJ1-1,ASSLALPTLEAF
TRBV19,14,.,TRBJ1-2,ASTIQSHRGGHGYT
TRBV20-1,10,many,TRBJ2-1,SASQGRDEQF
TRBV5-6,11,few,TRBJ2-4,ASESGSWNIQY
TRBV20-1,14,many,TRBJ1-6,SARIGDYSYNSPLH
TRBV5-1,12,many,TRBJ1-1,ASSRSSRDTEAF
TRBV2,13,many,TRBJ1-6,ATQDLTEYNSPLH
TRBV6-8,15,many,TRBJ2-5,ASSYNWTSGYQETQY
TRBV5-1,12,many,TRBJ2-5,ASSLLDRDETQY
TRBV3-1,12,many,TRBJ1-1,ASSQAVGNTEAF
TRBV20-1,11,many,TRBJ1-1,SAPGQPNTEAF
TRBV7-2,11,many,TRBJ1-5,ASSRVFNQPQH
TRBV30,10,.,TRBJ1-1,AWGGANTEAF
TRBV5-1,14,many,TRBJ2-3,ASSFRAVVSTDTQY
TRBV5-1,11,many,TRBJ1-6,ASKTGENSPLH
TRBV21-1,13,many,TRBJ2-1,ASSKVLAGCNEQF
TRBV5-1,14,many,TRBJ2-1,ASSRPGTGFYNEQF
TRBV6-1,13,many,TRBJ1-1,ASWGGQGWHTEAF
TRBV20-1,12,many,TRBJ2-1,SALRGAAYNEQF
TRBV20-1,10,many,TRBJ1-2,SAHDRGDGYT
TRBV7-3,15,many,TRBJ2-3,ASSLRLAGASTDTQY
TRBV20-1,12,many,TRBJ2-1,SVPGRGLYNEQF
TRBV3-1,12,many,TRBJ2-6,ASSLPSGANVLT
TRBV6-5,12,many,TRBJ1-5,ASRQGGIYQPQH
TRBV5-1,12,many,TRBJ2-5,ASSLGFGRETQY
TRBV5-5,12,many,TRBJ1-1,ASSHVVGQGEAF
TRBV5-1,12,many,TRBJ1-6,ASRKSSYNSPLH
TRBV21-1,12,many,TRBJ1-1,ASSEGSSVLEAF
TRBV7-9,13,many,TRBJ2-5,ASSSYRGKRETQY
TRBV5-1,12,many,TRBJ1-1,ASSRGRVNTEAF
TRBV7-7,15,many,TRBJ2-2,ASSLGGGRANTGELF
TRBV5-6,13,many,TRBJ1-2,ASSLGWDSPYGYT